This TCR beta chain was found in a study of metastatic and nonmetastatic thyroid tumors. General study results and limits: Versus benign nodules, malignant thyroid tumors reportedly had significantly higher TCR beta diversity, in blood and tumor.

Thyroid surgery was preceded by no treatment in any patient. This CDR3 has 16 amino acids. The V gene end was trimmed by 3 bases and the J gene end by 6 bases; junction bases not matched to a gene: 6. In germline, CDR1 is MGHDK, CDR2 SYGVNS. TCRdb re-called clones from the PCR reads using MiXCR. The sample shows more than 13,000 clones, about a quarter of them seen only once. In its sample, this clone was seen a few times. The antigen remains undetermined. This rearrangement joins TRBV25-1 to TRBJ2-3; 13 bases match TRBD2. The TCR sequence derives from a female donor with papillary thyroid cancer or a benign thyroid nodule (not recorded which). Some clones in this sample may be carry-over from other donors' samples. The specimen was blood. In DNA, the CDR3 is TGTGCCAGCAGTGATCCGGGACTAGCGGGGCAGGATACGCAGTATTTT. Its protein is CASSDPGLAGQDTQYF.